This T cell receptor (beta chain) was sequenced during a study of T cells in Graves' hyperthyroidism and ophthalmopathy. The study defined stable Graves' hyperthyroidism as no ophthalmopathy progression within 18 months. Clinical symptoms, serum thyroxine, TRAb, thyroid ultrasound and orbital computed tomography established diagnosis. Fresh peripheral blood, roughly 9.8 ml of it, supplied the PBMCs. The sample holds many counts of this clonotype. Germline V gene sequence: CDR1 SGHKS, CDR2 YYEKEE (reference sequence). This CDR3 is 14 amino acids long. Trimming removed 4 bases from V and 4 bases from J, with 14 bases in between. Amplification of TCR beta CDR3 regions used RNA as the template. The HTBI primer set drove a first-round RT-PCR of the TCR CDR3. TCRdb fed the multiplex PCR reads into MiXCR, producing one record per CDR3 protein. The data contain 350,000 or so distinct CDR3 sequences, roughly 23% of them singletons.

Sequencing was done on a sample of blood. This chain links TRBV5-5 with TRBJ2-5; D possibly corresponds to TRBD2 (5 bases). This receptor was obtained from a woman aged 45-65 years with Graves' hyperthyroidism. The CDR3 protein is CASSGLGILETQYF. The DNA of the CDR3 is TGTGCCAGCAGCGGCCTCGGGATACTAGAGACCCAGTACTTC. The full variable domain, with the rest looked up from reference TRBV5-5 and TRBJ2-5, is DAGVTQSPTHLIKTRGQQVTLRCSPISGHKSVSWYQQVLGQGPQFIFQYYEKEERGRGNFPDRFSARQFPNYSSELNVNALLLGDSALYLCASSGLGILETQYFGPGTRLLVL.